Presented here are 20 T cell receptor beta chains from one specimen sequenced in a study of technical replicates of blood from a few donors. The data were produced by immunoSEQ multiplex PCR, yet TCRdb's version contains in-frame clones alone and is incomplete. The table lists approximately 13,000 clones, about 85% of them singletons. The sequencing sample was made of PBMCs. These receptors were collected from a human donor in good health.

V is TRBV27 and J is TRBJ2-3; 7 nucleotides match TRBD2. Germline V gives CDR1 MNHEY, CDR2 SMNVEV (reference sequence). Losses at the gene ends were 2 bases for V and 5 bases for J; bases not matched to a gene: 7. The CDR3 length is 15 residues. The CDR3 loop reads CASSLSGERVDTQYF. The CDR3 DNA is TGTGCCAGCAGTTTAAGCGGGGAGAGGGTAGATACGCAGTATTTT.

This rearrangement joins TRBV5-6 to TRBJ2-1; 8 nucleotides line up with TRBD2. V lost 0 bases to trimming and J lost 10 bases; unmatched junction nucleotides: 9. The CDR3 is made up of 15 amino acids. Germline V CDR1 and CDR2: SGHDT, YYEEEE. The CDR3 reads CASSLGDGRAIEQFF. CDR3 nucleotide sequence: TGTGCCAGCAGCTTGGGAGACGGGAGGGCCATCGAGCAGTTCTTC.

This clone was counted a few times. J is TRBJ1-1 and V is TRBV30; D is uncertain. The V and J ends lost 0 bases and 1 base respectively, with 6 bases between them. CDR1 is GTSNPN and CDR2 is SVGIG in the germline V gene (reference sequence). This CDR3 contains 13 residues. The CDR3 DNA is TGTGCCTGGAGTGTTCTAACGAACACTGAAGCTTTCTTT. It translates to CAWSVLTNTEAFF.

V and J are TRBV27 and TRBJ2-3; D remains ambiguous. CDR3 length: 14 residues. Trimming left V 4 bases short and J 5 bases short, with 13 bases between. Germline V gene lookup returns CDR1 MNHEY and CDR2 SMNVEV (reference sequence). CDR3 DNA sequence: TGTGCCAGCAGTTCTTGGGCTGGCAAAGATACGCAGTATTTT. It is translated as CASSSWAGKDTQYF.

The chain uses TRBV25-1 and TRBJ2-1, with 12 nucleotides matching TRBD2. CDR3 length equals 17 residues. Germline assignment: CDR1 MGHDK and CDR2 SYGVNS. V shed 4 bases, J shed 7 bases, and the junction held 11 bases outside the gene matches. The CDR3 nucleotides are TGTGCCAGCAGTGGCCCCTTACGACTAGCGGGAGAGAATGAGCAGTTCTTC. This gives the protein CASSGPLRLAGENEQFF.

The chain recombines TRBV6-1 with TRBJ1-2; D not certain. The CDR3 loop spans 15 amino acids. The germline V and J ends were trimmed by 0 bases and 6 bases, with 14 bases remaining between them. Germline lookup yields CDR1 MNHNS and CDR2 SASEGT. The CDR3 loop is CASSEAGRGIDGYTF. CDR3 DNA sequence: TGTGCCAGCAGTGAAGCAGGGAGAGGGATTGATGGCTACACCTTC.

This clone was observed a handful of times. The rearrangement links TRBV25-1 to TRBJ2-3; the D gene is possibly TRBD1 (5 bases). There are 13 residues in the CDR3. Per germline, CDR1 MGHDK and CDR2 SYGVNS. The V end was cut by 4 bases, the J end by 3 bases, with 8 bases between. CDR3 amino acids: CASSGQPTDTQYF. The CDR3 DNA sequence: TGTGCCAGCAGTGGACAGCCTACAGATACGCAGTATTTT.

The sample holds one count of this clone. The chain couples TRBV28 to TRBJ2-3, with 8 positions matching TRBD1. The CDR3 length is 17 residues. Germline V lookup: CDR1 MDHEN, CDR2 SYDVKM. V was clipped by 8 bases and J by 0 bases; unmatched bases: 13. The CDR3 coding sequence is TGTGCCAGCCCACCCTCAGGGACAGGCGGTAGCACAGATACGCAGTATTTT. Translated, it gives CASPPSGTGGSTDTQYF.

The chain uses TRBV5-1 and TRBJ2-5; 7 bases line up with TRBD1. CDR1 is SGHRS, CDR2 YFSETQ, per germline. This CDR3 is built from 14 residues. V gave up 4 bases and J gave up 5 bases; unmatched junction bases: 8. CDR3 in amino acids: CASSLRDRDETQYF. CDR3 bases: TGCGCCAGCAGCCTCCGTGACAGGGATGAGACCCAGTACTTC.

V is TRBV28 and J is TRBJ1-3; 7 bases fit TRBD1. V lost 5 bases to trimming and J lost 3 bases; unmatched junction nucleotides: 7. Per the germline V gene, CDR1 is MDHEN and CDR2 is SYDVKM. CDR3 length: 15 amino acids. The CDR3 sequence is CASSAQGQYGNTIYF. The CDR3 nucleotides read TGTGCCAGCAGTGCCCAGGGACAGTATGGAAACACCATATATTTT.

V is TRBV9 and J is TRBJ2-1; 11 nucleotides line up with TRBD2. This CDR3 is built from 17 residues. Germline V CDR1 and CDR2: SGDLS, YYNGEE. V gave up 0 bases and J gave up 2 bases; unmatched junction bases: 4. The CDR3 region is CASSVGLAGSPYNEQFF. CDR3 nucleotides: TGTGCCAGCAGCGTAGGACTAGCGGGATCCCCCTACAATGAGCAGTTCTTC.

V and J are TRBV6-6 and TRBJ2-1; D is unclear. The V and J ends lost 0 bases and 2 bases respectively, with 11 bases between them. The CDR3 extends over 16 amino acids. Germline values: CDR1 MNHNY, CDR2 SVGAGI (reference sequence). The CDR3 DNA is TGTGCCAGCAGTTACTCGGAGTTTCTCGCCTACAATGAGCAGTTCTTC. This gives the protein CASSYSEFLAYNEQFF.

The sample holds a few counts of this clone. This chain connects TRBV7-9 to TRBJ2-3, with 7 nucleotides matching TRBD1. J was trimmed by 6 bases and V by 5 bases; bases with no gene match: 5. CDR1 SEHNR and CDR2 FQNEAQ come from the germline V gene (reference sequence). CDR3 length equals 13 residues. The CDR3 sequence: CASSPRGPDTQYF. As DNA, the CDR3 is TGTGCCAGCAGCCCGAGGGGGCCCGATACGCAGTATTTT.

This chain links TRBV5-6 with TRBJ2-2; 7 bases match TRBD2. This CDR3 region has 17 residues. The germline gives CDR1 SGHDT, CDR2 YYEEEE. Germline trimming cut 1 base from V and 2 bases from J; bases unmatched to any gene: 8. The CDR3 region has the DNA TGTGCCAGCAGCTTGTTTGCAGGGAGGGCCAACACCGGGGAGCTGTTTTTT. This sequence encodes CASSLFAGRANTGELFF.

This clone has more than one count but fewer than ten. CDR3 sequence (DNA): TGTGCCAGCAGCCCCGTACAGGAAGCCTACGAGCAGTACTTC. Translation: CASSPVQEAYEQYF. The genes are TRBV7-9 and TRBJ2-7; a possible D gene is TRBD1 (5 bases). Trimming stripped 5 bases from V and 2 bases from J, with 13 bases between. The germline CDR1 and CDR2 sequences are SEHNR and FQNEAQ (reference sequence). The CDR3 loop spans 14 amino acids.

The rearrangement joins TRBV28 to TRBJ2-3, with TRBD2 matching 7 bases. The CDR3 length is 14 residues. Looked up from germline, CDR1 is MDHEN and CDR2 is SYDVKM. V gave up 4 bases and J gave up 3 bases; unmatched junction bases: 4. Written as DNA, the CDR3 is TGTGCCAGCAGTTCGGGAGGTCGTACAGATACGCAGTATTTT. It yields the protein CASSSGGRTDTQYF. The full variable domain, completed using reference TRBV28 and TRBJ2-3, is DVKVTQSSRYLVKRTGEKVFLECVQDMDHENMFWYRQDPGLGLRLIYFSYDVKMKEKGDIPEGYSVSREKKERFSLILESASTNQTSMYLCASSSGGRTDTQYFGPGTRLTVL.

This clone was detected only a few times. This chain uses TRBV30 with TRBJ2-7, with a tentative D call TRBD2 (5 bases). Trimming left V 0 bases short and J 5 bases short, with 8 bases between. The germline CDR1 and CDR2 sequences are GTSNPN and SVGIG (reference sequence). This CDR3 spans 12 amino acids. The CDR3 reads CAWSVWEHEQYF. CDR3 in DNA: TGTGCCTGGAGTGTATGGGAGCACGAGCAGTACTTC.

V usage is TRBV12-5 and J usage is TRBJ2-4; 13 nucleotides match TRBD2. The CDR3 has 21 residues. Per the germline V gene, CDR1 is LGHNT and CDR2 is FRNRAP. J was trimmed by 0 bases and V by 0 bases; bases with no gene match: 11. The CDR3 reads CASGLVLRTSGGPPAKNIQYF. The CDR3 nucleotides are TGTGCTAGTGGTTTGGTACTGAGGACTAGCGGGGGTCCTCCAGCCAAAAACATTCAGTACTTC.

This rearrangement joins TRBV11-1 to TRBJ2-1, with a tentative D call TRBD2 (5 bases). V was trimmed by 6 bases and J by 6 bases, leaving 18 bases between them. The CDR3 totals 15 residues. From germline, CDR1 is SGHAT and CDR2 FQDESV (reference sequence). CDR3 DNA sequence: TGTGCCAGCAGGCCCCCCGGGATCGAAACCAATGAGCAGTTCTTC. This sequence encodes CASRPPGIETNEQFF.

The chain is built from TRBV5-6 and TRBJ2-1; no clear D. The CDR3 runs to 12 residues. CDR1 is SGHDT, CDR2 YYEEEE, per germline. V lost 3 bases and J 7 bases, leaving 8 bases between the germline ends. The DNA for the CDR3 is TGTGCCAGCAGCTGGGCTGAAAATGAGCAGTTCTTC. This codes for CASSWAENEQFF.